The 25 T cell receptor beta chains listed next were all sequenced from one sample in a study of T-cell memory formation after mild COVID-19 (dated by TCRdb to the early 2020s). Library preparation employed 5' RACE. Sequencer: Illumina NovaSeq 6000. The raw public data were reprocessed by TCRdb itself: fastp quality trimming at Q25, MiXCR clonotype calling, in-frame beta chains only. A single entry per CDR3 protein holds the most common genes and DNA from its merged rows. Counted in this sample were hundreds of thousands of distinct CDR3 sequences; 15% to 20% of them appeared once. About 12% of the sample is taken by the ten largest. The specimen was PBMCs or a T cell subset sorted from them (not recorded which). The receptors originated from an adult woman who had mild COVID-19 (a few samples of this study predate the infection). The sample titles of this study are shuffled in the database, so cell type and time point are left out; the donor was told from shared clones.

V and J are TRBV30 and TRBJ2-3; TRBD2 is a possible D gene (6 bases). The V end lost 3 bases, the J end lost 1 base, and 17 bases lay between the germline ends. Germline V gives CDR1 GTSNPN, CDR2 SVGIG (reference sequence). This CDR3 has 16 amino acids. CDR3 DNA: TGTGCCTGGAGCGGCCCGACTAGATCGGGCACAGATACGCAGTATTTT. It encodes CAWSGPTRSGTDTQYF.

The rearrangement joins TRBV19 to TRBJ2-1, with 9 nucleotides matching TRBD2. V dropped 4 bases and J dropped 3; count of bases not matched to a gene: 7. The CDR3 loop spans 16 amino acids. Germline V lookup: CDR1 LNHDA, CDR2 SQIVND (reference sequence). Here the CDR3 reads CASSTQWTSVYNEQFF. In DNA, the CDR3 is TGTGCCAGTAGTACCCAATGGACTAGCGTCTACAATGAGCAGTTCTTC.

The chain carries TRBV7-9 and TRBJ1-6; weak D call: TRBD1 (6 bases). V was trimmed by 5 bases and J by 10 bases, leaving 18 bases between them. Germline CDR1 SEHNR, CDR2 FQNEAQ (reference sequence). This CDR3 is built from 15 residues. The CDR3: CASSRSGQFSSPLHF. For the CDR3, the DNA is TGTGCCAGCAGCCGCTCTGGACAGTTTAGCTCACCCCTCCACTTT.

This clonotype showed up many times. This chain joins TRBV18 and TRBJ2-7; the D gene is possibly TRBD2 (5 bases). CDR3 length: 15 amino acids. Germline assignment: CDR1 KGHSH and CDR2 LQKENI. The germline V and J ends were trimmed by 3 bases and 6 bases, with 18 bases remaining between them. In nucleotides, the CDR3 is TGTGCCAGCTCACCGATGCAGGCCCCGAGGGTCGAGCAGTACTTC. Its protein product is CASSPMQAPRVEQYF.

This clonotype was counted between two and nine times. The CDR3 here is CASSQDSGGSGGLRAYEQYF. The CDR3 DNA is TGTGCCAGCAGCCAAGATTCCGGGGGTAGCGGGGGCCTACGAGCCTACGAGCAGTACTTC. The chain couples TRBV4-2 to TRBJ2-7; TRBD2 matches 9 bases. This CDR3 is 20 amino acids long. V gave up 0 bases and J gave up 2 bases; unmatched junction bases: 17. Germline V CDR1 and CDR2: LGHNA, YNFKEQ.

The CDR3 reads CSARDKRGPSYNEQFF. CDR3 coding DNA: TGCAGTGCTAGAGACAAACGGGGCCCTTCCTACAATGAGCAGTTCTTC. The chain links TRBV20-1 to TRBJ2-1, with D possibly called TRBD1 or TRBD2 (5 bases each). The CDR3 totals 16 residues. V dropped 0 bases and J dropped 1 base, with 13 bases sitting between them. Per the germline V gene, CDR1 is DFQATT and CDR2 is SNEGSKA (reference sequence).

This chain uses TRBV28 with TRBJ1-4; no reliable D call. Germline values: CDR1 MDHEN, CDR2 SYDVKM. V was pared by 3 bases and J by 7 bases, with 12 bases between. The CDR3 is made up of 14 amino acids. This CDR3 reads CASSLVTESEKLFF. The DNA of the CDR3 is TGTGCCAGCAGTTTGGTAACAGAAAGTGAAAAACTGTTTTTT.

V usage is TRBV19 and J usage is TRBJ2-7, with 9 nucleotides matching TRBD2. V dropped 7 bases and J dropped 4; count of bases not matched to a gene: 5. Germline CDR1 LNHDA, CDR2 SQIVND (reference sequence). This CDR3 comprises 13 residues. DNA of the CDR3: TGTGCCAGTAATCTGGCGGGAGGGTACGAGCAGTACTTC. Its translation is CASNLAGGYEQYF.

This chain uses TRBV7-9 with TRBJ2-3; no definite D call. V was cut by 6 bases and J by 3 bases, with 4 bases left in between. Germline CDR1 is SEHNR and CDR2 is FQNEAQ (reference sequence). The CDR3 contains 11 residues. The CDR3 region is CASRETDTQYF. In DNA form, the CDR3 reads TGTGCCAGCAGGGAGACAGATACGCAGTATTTT.

The genes are TRBV5-6 and TRBJ2-5, with 7 bases identical to TRBD2. V dropped 0 bases and J dropped 3; count of bases not matched to a gene: 5. This CDR3 spans 15 amino acids. From germline, CDR1 is SGHDT and CDR2 YYEEEE. Here the CDR3 DNA reads TGTGCCAGCAGCTTGGGGGACTACTGGGAAGAGACCCAGTACTTC. Protein: CASSLGDYWEETQYF.

This clonotype has just a few counts. This chain connects TRBV6-5 to TRBJ2-5; D might be TRBD2 (6 bases). V lost 5 bases and J 5 bases, leaving 18 bases between the germline ends. CDR3 length: 15 residues. Germline-derived CDR1 and CDR2 are MNHEY and SVGAGI. The CDR3: CASSKTGLITETQYF. CDR3 nucleotide sequence: TGTGCCAGCAGTAAGACGGGACTCATTACGGAGACCCAGTACTTC.

This chain links TRBV7-2 with TRBJ2-7; 9 bases are a match to TRBD2. The CDR3 spans 13 residues. The junction had 4 bases not matched to a gene; V was cut back by 4 bases and J by 6 bases. Germline V gene lookup returns CDR1 SGHTA and CDR2 FQGNSA. The chain's CDR3 is CASSSQTSGEQYF. DNA for the CDR3: TGTGCCAGCAGCTCGCAGACTAGCGGCGAGCAGTACTTC.

This clonotype was seen a handful of times. The chain uses TRBV5-1 and TRBJ1-1; maybe TRBD1 (6 bases). The V end lost 6 bases, the J end lost 0 bases, and 12 bases lay between the germline ends. CDR1 and CDR2 (germline): SGHRS, YFSETQ. The CDR3 consists of 14 residues. The DNA of the CDR3 is TGCGCCAGCACCCTGGACAGCCTGAACACTGAAGCTTTCTTT. Translating gives CASTLDSLNTEAFF.

This clonotype was seen more than once but under ten times. This chain uses TRBV12-3 or TRBV12-4 with TRBJ2-1; 9 bases agree with TRBD2. This CDR3 has 15 amino acids. V lost 5 bases to trimming and J lost 0 bases; unmatched junction nucleotides: 2. The CDR3 protein is CASSKAGGSYNEQFF. Here the CDR3 DNA reads TGTGCCAGCAGTAAAGCGGGAGGCTCCTACAATGAGCAGTTCTTC.

This clonotype has just a few counts. At one end the junction does not follow the germline gene, possibly because of a read error. The chain joins TRBV7-2 to TRBJ2-5; D is unresolved. Looked up from germline, CDR1 is SGHTA and CDR2 is FQGNSA. The CDR3 length is 12 residues. The CDR3 DNA reads as TGTGCCAGCAGCTTAGATGACCGTCCCCCAACCTTC. It encodes CASSLDDRPPTF.

This chain links TRBV11-2 with TRBJ2-1; 11 nucleotides agree with TRBD2. V shed 0 bases and J 0 bases; nucleotides not matched to a gene: 7. Germline values: CDR1 SGHAT, CDR2 FQNNGV. CDR3 length equals 19 residues. The CDR3 here is CASSLDRRLAGNSYNEQFF. CDR3 nucleotides: TGTGCCAGCAGCTTAGATCGGAGACTAGCGGGAAACTCCTACAATGAGCAGTTCTTC.

This clonotype was seen a handful of times. The chain joins TRBV7-2 to TRBJ2-7, with 7 nucleotides matching TRBD2. V lost 5 bases, J lost 2 bases, and 9 bases stayed unmatched. The CDR3 runs to 15 residues. The germline V gene encodes CDR1 SGHTA and CDR2 FQGNSA. CDR3 DNA: TGTGCCAGCAGCCCCCCGGGAGCGGGAACCTACGAGCAGTACTTC. Its protein product is CASSPPGAGTYEQYF.

This chain joins TRBV28 and TRBJ1-6; D gene ambiguous. V dropped 3 bases and J dropped 7 bases, with 13 bases sitting between them. This CDR3 has 15 amino acids. Per the germline V gene, CDR1 is MDHEN and CDR2 is SYDVKM. CDR3 sequence: CASSFSGVGNSPLHF. The CDR3 nucleotides are TGTGCCAGCAGTTTTTCCGGGGTGGGGAATTCACCCCTCCACTTT.

This clonotype was seen only a few times. The chain couples TRBV7-6 to TRBJ2-3; 12 bases fit TRBD2. V was pared by 5 bases and J by 4 bases, with 10 bases of the junction left unmatched. Germline CDR1 reads SGHVS; CDR2 reads FNYEAQ. CDR3 length: 17 residues. The CDR3 DNA reads as TGTGCCAGCAGCCGCGAACTAGCGGGGGGAAGTGCAGATACGCAGTATTTT. Its translation: CASSRELAGGSADTQYF.

The V and J genes are TRBV19 and TRBJ1-2, with D uncertain. Germline CDR1 reads LNHDA; CDR2 reads SQIVND (reference sequence). CDR3 length: 12 residues. V lost 5 bases and J 3 bases, leaving 7 bases between the germline ends. CDR3 coding DNA: TGTGCCAGTAGTTCGTTATACTATGGCTACACCTTC. Protein sequence: CASSSLYYGYTF. Full variable domain (missing parts from reference TRBV19 and TRBJ1-2): DGGITQSPKYLFRKEGQNVTLSCEQNLNHDAMYWYRQDPGQGLRLIYYSQIVNDFQKGDIAEGYSVSREKKESFPLTVTSAQKNPTAFYLCASSSLYYGYTFGSGTRLTVV.

This clonotype was recorded at least ten times. This chain uses TRBV5-1 with TRBJ2-3; 12 bases are a match to TRBD2. Germline V CDR1 and CDR2: SGHRS, YFSETQ. The CDR3 has 16 amino acids. With V trimmed by 5 bases and J by 6 bases, 10 bases remained unmatched. The CDR3 DNA follows: TGCGCCAGCAGTCCCCGACTAGCGGGGGCGGAGGATACGCAGTATTTT. It specifies CASSPRLAGAEDTQYF.

This clonotype was seen a few times. This chain uses TRBV5-5 with TRBJ1-2, with D tentatively TRBD1 (5 bases). The germline CDR1 and CDR2 sequences are SGHKS and YYEKEE (reference sequence). The CDR3 sequence is 13 residues long. Trimming pared 4 bases from V and 2 bases from J, leaving 9 bases between. The CDR3 here is CASSPSGNYGYTF. The CDR3 region has the DNA TGTGCCAGCAGCCCCTCAGGGAACTATGGCTACACCTTC.

This chain connects TRBV10-3 to TRBJ2-3; D might be TRBD2 (6 bases). Trimming pared 10 bases from V and 0 bases from J, leaving 14 bases between. CDR3 length: 14 residues. Germline CDR1 reads ENHRY; CDR2 reads SYGVKD. The CDR3 is CATVAGPSTDTQYF. DNA of the CDR3: TGTGCCACGGTCGCGGGGCCTAGCACAGATACGCAGTATTTT.

CDR3 DNA: TGTGCCAGCAGTTTATCGCGGACAGGGAGAAATGAGCAGTTCTTC. This translates into CASSLSRTGRNEQFF. This chain links TRBV12-3 or TRBV12-4 with TRBJ2-1, with 8 nucleotides matching TRBD1. CDR3 length equals 15 residues. The V gene end was trimmed by 2 bases and the J gene end by 7 bases; junction bases not matched to a gene: 7.

The V and J genes are TRBV29-1 and TRBJ2-1; a possible D gene is TRBD2 (6 bases). Trimming removed 4 bases at V and 2 bases at J, with 15 bases between. Looked up from germline, CDR1 is SQVTM and CDR2 is ANQGSEA. The CDR3 runs 15 residues. CDR3 sequence reads: CSVGRVGGTYNEQFF. The CDR3 region has the DNA TGCAGCGTTGGTAGGGTCGGAGGGACCTACAATGAGCAGTTCTTC.